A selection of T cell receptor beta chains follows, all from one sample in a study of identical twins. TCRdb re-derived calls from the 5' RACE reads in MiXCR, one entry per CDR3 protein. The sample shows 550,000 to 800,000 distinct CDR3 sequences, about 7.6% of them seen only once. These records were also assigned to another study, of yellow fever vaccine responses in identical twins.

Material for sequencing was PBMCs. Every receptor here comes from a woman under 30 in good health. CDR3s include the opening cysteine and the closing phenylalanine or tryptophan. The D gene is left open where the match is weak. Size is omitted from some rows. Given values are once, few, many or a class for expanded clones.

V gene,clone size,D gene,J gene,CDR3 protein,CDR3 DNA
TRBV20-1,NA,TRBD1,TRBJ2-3,CSAIPGQGANTQYF,TGCAGTGCTATACCGGGACAGGGGGCAAATACGCAGTATTTT
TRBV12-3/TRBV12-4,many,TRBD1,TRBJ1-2,CASRSDRNYGYTF,TGTGCCAGCAGATCGGACAGGAACTATGGCTACACCTTC
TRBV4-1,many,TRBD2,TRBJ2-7,CASSPGLAGALASYEQYF,TGCGCCAGCAGCCCGGGACTAGCGGGAGCTCTGGCCTCCTACGAGCAGTACTTC
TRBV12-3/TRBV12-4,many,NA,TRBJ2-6,CASSHRSSGANVLTF,TGTGCCAGCAGCCACAGAAGCTCTGGGGCCAACGTCCTGACTTTC
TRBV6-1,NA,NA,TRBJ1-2,CASSGLAANYGYTF,TGTGCCAGCAGTGGTCTTGCAGCTAACTATGGCTACACCTTC
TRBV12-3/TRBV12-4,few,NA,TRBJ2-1,CASSLHRVFNEQFF,TGTGCCAGCAGTTTACACAGGGTCTTCAATGAGCAGTTCTTC
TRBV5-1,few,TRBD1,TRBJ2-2,CASSSIPPGQGSTGELFF,TGCGCCAGCAGCTCCATCCCCCCCGGACAGGGTTCCACCGGGGAGCTGTTTTTT
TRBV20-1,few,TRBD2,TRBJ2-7,CSAWTSGEGEQYF,TGCAGTGCTTGGACTAGCGGGGAGGGCGAGCAGTACTTC
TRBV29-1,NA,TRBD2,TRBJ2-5,CSVGSGEETQYF,TGCAGCGTTGGTAGCGGGGAAGAGACCCAGTACTTC
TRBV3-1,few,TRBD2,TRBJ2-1,CASSQTLAGGVEQFF,TGTGCCAGCAGCCAAACCCTAGCGGGGGGGGTTGAGCAGTTCTTC
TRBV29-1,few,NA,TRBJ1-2,CSVEGGRGAYGYTF,TGCAGCGTTGAAGGGGGCAGAGGAGCATATGGCTACACCTTC
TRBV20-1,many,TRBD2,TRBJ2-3,CSARDLADVTDTQYF,TGCAGTGCTAGAGATCTAGCGGACGTCACAGATACGCAGTATTTT
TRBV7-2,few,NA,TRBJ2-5,CASSYVSEGETQYF,TGTGCCAGCAGCTACGTTAGCGAGGGGGAGACCCAGTACTTC
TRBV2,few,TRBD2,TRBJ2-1,CASSRGRWDNEQFF,TGTGCCAGCAGTCGCGGGAGGTGGGACAATGAGCAGTTCTTC
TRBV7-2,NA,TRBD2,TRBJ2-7,CASSLDMGGKVGEQYF,TGTGCCAGCAGCTTAGACATGGGAGGGAAGGTTGGAGAGCAGTACTTC
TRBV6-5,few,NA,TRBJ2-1,CASSSPGSGDEQFF,TGTGCCAGCAGTTCTCCGGGTAGTGGGGATGAGCAGTTCTTC
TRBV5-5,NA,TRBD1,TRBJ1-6,CASSRTRTGTNSPLHF,TGTGCCAGCAGCCGGACCCGGACAGGGACTAATTCACCCCTCCACTTT